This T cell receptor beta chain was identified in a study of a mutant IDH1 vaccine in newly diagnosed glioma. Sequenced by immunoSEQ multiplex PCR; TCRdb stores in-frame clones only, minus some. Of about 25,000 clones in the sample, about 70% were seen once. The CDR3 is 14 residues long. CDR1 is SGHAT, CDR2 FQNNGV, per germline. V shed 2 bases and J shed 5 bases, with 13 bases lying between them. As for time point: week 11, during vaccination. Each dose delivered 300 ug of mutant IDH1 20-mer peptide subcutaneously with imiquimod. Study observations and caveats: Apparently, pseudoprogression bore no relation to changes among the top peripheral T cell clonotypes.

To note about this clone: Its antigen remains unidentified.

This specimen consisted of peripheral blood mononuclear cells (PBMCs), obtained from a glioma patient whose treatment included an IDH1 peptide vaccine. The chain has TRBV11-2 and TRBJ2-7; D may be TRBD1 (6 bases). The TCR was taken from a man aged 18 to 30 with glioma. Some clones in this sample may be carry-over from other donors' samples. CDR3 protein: CASSLRRQAHEQYF. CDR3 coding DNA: TGTGCCAGCAGCTTACGCCGACAGGCCCACGAGCAGTACTTC.